A few counts support the clone carrying this TCR beta chain. Its antigen is unknown. The data are from a study of response to subunit inactivated influenza vaccine. Study results and limitations: New T cells are recruited in small numbers by each seasonal influenza vaccination, according to the authors' suggestion.

V lost 9 bases to trimming and J lost 2 bases, with 13 bases between them. This CDR3 is built from 13 residues. The germline gives CDR1 KGHDR, CDR2 SFDVKD. One entry per CDR3 protein results from TCRdb running MiXCR on the RT-PCR reads. The table lists a few hundred thousand distinct CDR3 sequences, about 15% of them singletons. The chain has TRBV24-1 and TRBJ2-7; D possibly corresponds to TRBD1 (6 bases). This clonotype was sampled from a man aged 50 to 59 who received an inactivated influenza vaccine. The specimen comprised PBMCs from blood, sampled 11 to 12 days after vaccination. The DNA of the CDR3 is TGTGCCACCCGAGGGGACAAAACCTACGAGCAGTACTTC. It yields the protein CATRGDKTYEQYF.